This T cell receptor (beta chain) was retrieved from a study of T cells in Graves' hyperthyroidism and ophthalmopathy. Study results and caveats: Stable hyperthyroidism and ophthalmopathy were separated using 13 V-J signatures.

TCR beta CDR3 sequences were amplified from RNA transcripts. RT-PCR in the first round (using the HTBI primer set) targeted the TCR CDR3. TCRdb passed the multiplex PCR reads through MiXCR, listing each CDR3 protein once. The table records roughly 250,000 distinct CDR3 sequences, approximately 16% of them present only once. With regard to this clonotype: Its antigen remains unidentified. A single base separates this from a much larger clone, so it may be a read error.

The CDR3 spans 14 residues. Trimming shortened V by 1 base and J by 5 bases, and 8 bases separated the two germline ends. Germline CDR1 is MDHEN and CDR2 is SYDVKM. Patients affected by ophthalmopathy presented a Clinical Activity Score of at least 3, a NOSPECS grade of at least 4, and disease duration below 3 months. This chain links TRBV28 with TRBJ2-2; D gene ambiguous. The sequencing input was blood. The clonotype comes from a woman younger than 35 with Graves' ophthalmopathy. CDR3 coding DNA: TGTGCCAGCAGTTTATCAAGGTTGACCGGGGAGCTGTTTTTT. This encodes CASSLSRLTGELFF.